A selection of T cell receptor beta chains follows, all from one sample in a study of blood T cell repertoires in COVID-19. Sequenced by immunoSEQ multiplex PCR; TCRdb stores in-frame clones only, minus some. The profile shows 30,000 to 45,000 clones, roughly 89% of them singletons. Sequencing was performed on peripheral blood. These receptors came from a human donor in a cohort sampled during active COVID-19. The CDR3 runs from the conserved cysteine through the conserved F or W. A D gene is named only where the DNA matches it firmly. Clone size, where shown, is once, few, many, or a class for clones that have expanded.

clone_size | j_call | d_call | v_call | cdr3_nt | cdr3_aa
. | TRBJ1-2 | . | TRBV6-5 | TGTGCCAGCAGTTACTCCCAGGGGTCTGGCTACACCTTC | CASSYSQGSGYTF
once | TRBJ2-7 | TRBD1 | TRBV28 | TGTGCCAGCAGTTCCGTCCCGGGACAGGGCGCGAGCTCCTACGAGCAGTACTTC | CASSSVPGQGASSYEQYF
. | TRBJ2-3 | . | TRBV30 | TGTGCCTGGGGGGCGGAGGGCCTGACAGATACGCAGTATTTT | CAWGAEGLTDTQYF
. | TRBJ2-1 | TRBD2 | TRBV18 | TGTGCCAGCTCACCAGGTCTAGCGGGAGGTGTCAATGAGCAGTTCTTC | CASSPGLAGGVNEQFF
. | TRBJ1-2 | TRBD1 | TRBV29-1 | TGCAGCGTTGATAGGGACAGGGCCTATGGCTACACCTTC | CSVDRDRAYGYTF
. | TRBJ2-5 | . | TRBV27 | TGTGCCAGCAGTTTATCGCGGGGTGGGGGCCAAGAGACCCAGTACTTC | CASSLSRGGGQETQYF
. | TRBJ2-1 | . | TRBV30 | TGTGCCTGGAGTGTACTCCGTGAGCAGTTCTTC | CAWSVLREQFF
. | TRBJ2-6 | TRBD1 | TRBV5-1 | TGCGCCAGCAGCTTGGAAACAGGGGGCTTACTCTCTGGGGCCAACGTCCTGACTTTC | CASSLETGGLLSGANVLTF
. | TRBJ2-7 | TRBD1 | TRBV18 | TGTGCCAGCTCACCAAGGACAGGGAAACTTGACGAGCAGTACTTC | CASSPRTGKLDEQYF
once | TRBJ1-3 | TRBD1 | TRBV6-5 | TGTGCCAGCGGGATCAGGGGGTACGGAAACACCATATATTTT | CASGIRGYGNTIYF
. | TRBJ2-7 | . | TRBV19 | TGTGCCAGTAGTATGGAAGGAGTATACGAGCAGTACTTC | CASSMEGVYEQYF
. | TRBJ2-1 | TRBD1 | TRBV19 | TGTGCCAGTAGTGTGTACAGGGGAAACTCCTACAATGAGCAGTTCTTC | CASSVYRGNSYNEQFF
few | TRBJ2-4 | . | TRBV27 | TGTGCCAGCAGTTTAGGGGCAGGGCTAGCCAAAAACATTCAGTACTTC | CASSLGAGLAKNIQYF
. | TRBJ2-2 | . | TRBV19 | TGTGCCAGTGAGGGGGACACATACACCGGGGAGCTGTTTTTT | CASEGDTYTGELFF
. | TRBJ2-5 | TRBD2 | TRBV7-7 | TGTGCCAGCAGCAACCGACTAGCGGGAGTGAAAGAGACCCAGTACTTC | CASSNRLAGVKETQYF
. | TRBJ2-1 | TRBD2 | TRBV29-1 | TGCAGCGGCGGGACTAGCGGGAGTTCCTACAATGAGCAGTTCTTC | CSGGTSGSSYNEQFF
. | TRBJ2-1 | TRBD2 | TRBV28 | TGTGCCAGCAGTCAGCCGGGGGGATACAATGAGCAGTTCTTC | CASSQPGGYNEQFF
. | TRBJ2-7 | TRBD1 | TRBV15 | TGTGCCACCAGCGATAGACAGGGTTACGAGCAGTACTTC | CATSDRQGYEQYF
once | TRBJ2-3 | TRBD1 | TRBV3-1/TRBV3-2 | TGTGCCAGCAGCCATGGACAGGCATCCACAGATACGCAGTATTTT | CASSHGQASTDTQYF
. | TRBJ2-7 | . | TRBV6-6 | TGTGCCAGCAGTACTCCTTATTCCGAGGAGGACGAGCAGTACTTC | CASSTPYSEEDEQYF
. | TRBJ2-3 | TRBD2 | TRBV30 | TGTGCCTGGAGTGTAGTGGCGGGGGAGGCAGATACGCAGTATTTT | CAWSVVAGEADTQYF
. | TRBJ2-6 | . | TRBV28 | TGTGCCAGCAGTTTTTGGGCCTCTGGGGCCAACGTCCTGACTTTC | CASSFWASGANVLTF
. | TRBJ1-4 | . | TRBV7-2 | TGTGCCAGCAGCTTATCCTCGGGCGCGGGGGGTGAAAAACTGTTTTTT | CASSLSSGAGGEKLFF
. | TRBJ2-1 | TRBD2 | TRBV2 | TGTGCCAGCAGGGGAACTAGCGGGGCAAGTGAGCAGTTCTTC | CASRGTSGASEQFF
. | TRBJ1-2 | . | TRBV7-8 | TGTGCCAGCAGCCCTCGGGGAGTAGTTGGCTACACCTTC | CASSPRGVVGYTF
. | TRBJ2-1 | . | TRBV5-1 | TGCGCCAGCAGCTTGGCGGTAGACAATGAGCAGTTCTTC | CASSLAVDNEQFF
. | TRBJ1-6 | . | TRBV5-1 | TGCGCCAGCAGCTTAGGAGCACATTCACCCCTCCACTTT | CASSLGAHSPLHF
. | TRBJ2-7 | . | TRBV28 | TGTGCCAGCAGTATCCCCGGCTACGAGCAGTACTTC | CASSIPGYEQYF
once | TRBJ2-2 | . | TRBV3-1/TRBV3-2 | TGTGCCAGCAGCCGAGCAGGCGGGGAGCTGTTTTTT | CASSRAGGELFF
. | TRBJ1-5 | . | TRBV6-1 | TGTGCCAGCAGTGAATGGGTAGGGGGAATGGGCAATCAGCCCCAGCATTTT | CASSEWVGGMGNQPQHF
. | TRBJ2-7 | . | TRBV5-5 | TGTGCCAGCAGCTCGGTGGAGGGTGGCGCCTACGAGCAGTACTTC | CASSSVEGGAYEQYF
. | TRBJ2-2 | TRBD2 | TRBV5-5 | TGTGCCAGCAGCTTAGCGGGGGGGCAGTTTTCCGGGGAGCTGTTTTTT | CASSLAGGQFSGELFF
. | TRBJ2-6 | . | TRBV15 | TGTGCCACCACCTCGGTGGGGGCCAACGTCCTGACTTTC | CATTSVGANVLTF
. | TRBJ2-7 | . | TRBV5-1 | TGCGCCAGCAGCTTAGGGGGTGAGCAGTACTTC | CASSLGGEQYF
. | TRBJ2-1 | TRBD2 | TRBV7-9 | TGTGCCAGCAGCGGTGGGACTAGCGGGAGAAACAATGAGCAGTTCTTC | CASSGGTSGRNNEQFF
. | TRBJ2-1 | TRBD2 | TRBV7-2 | TGTGCCAGCAGCTTAAGTACTAGCGGGAGGTGGAACAATGAGCAGTTCTTC | CASSLSTSGRWNNEQFF
. | TRBJ2-6 | . | TRBV28 | TGTGCCAGCAGGGGGCATTATCCCAGCTCTGGGGCCAACGTCCTGACTTTC | CASRGHYPSSGANVLTF
. | TRBJ2-3 | . | TRBV5-4 | TGTGCCAGCAGCTCCCAGGGGCCAGATACGCAGTATTTT | CASSSQGPDTQYF
. | TRBJ1-2 | . | TRBV5-1 | TGCGCCAGCAGGACAGATAACTATGGCTACACCTTC | CASRTDNYGYTF
. | TRBJ2-1 | TRBD1 | TRBV4-3 | TGCGCCAGCAGCCAAGAGGACAGGAGCTCCTACAATGAGCAGTTCTTC | CASSQEDRSSYNEQFF
. | TRBJ1-1 | TRBD1 | TRBV19 | TGTGCCAGTAGTTCCTGGACAGGGATGAACACTGAAGCTTTCTTT | CASSSWTGMNTEAFF
. | TRBJ2-6 | . | TRBV3-1/TRBV3-2 | TGTGCCAGCAGCCAAGAGGGCTTAAGCTCTGGGGCCAACGTCCTGACTTTC | CASSQEGLSSGANVLTF
. | TRBJ2-3 | . | TRBV29-1 | TGCAGCGTGACGGAGAACACAGATACGCAGTATTTT | CSVTENTDTQYF
. | TRBJ2-1 | . | TRBV7-9 | TGTGCCAGCAGCTTAGGAGGGACCTACAATGAGCAGTTCTTC | CASSLGGTYNEQFF
. | TRBJ2-2 | . | TRBV27 | TGTGCCAGCAGTTCCCTAAACACCGGGGAGCTGTTTTTT | CASSSLNTGELFF
. | TRBJ2-7 | TRBD2 | TRBV6-1 | TGTGCCAGCAGTGAGGCGACGGGACTAGCGGGCGCCTACGAGCAGTACTTC | CASSEATGLAGAYEQYF
. | TRBJ1-5 | . | TRBV6-5 | TGTGCCAGCAGCTCAGCCTCAGGGTCCGATCAGCCCCAGCATTTT | CASSSASGSDQPQHF
. | TRBJ2-2 | TRBD2 | TRBV13 | TGTGCCAGCAGCTTAGGAGGTGTAGCGGGGGAGAACACCGGGGAGCTGTTTTTT | CASSLGGVAGENTGELFF
. | TRBJ1-5 | TRBD1 | TRBV3-1/TRBV3-2 | TGTGCCAGCAGCCAAGGGACAGGGGGCTTAAATCAGCCCCAGCATTTT | CASSQGTGGLNQPQHF
. | TRBJ2-2 | TRBD1 | TRBV25-1 | TGTGCCAGCGCCGGGACAGGGCACTACACCGGGGAGCTGTTTTTT | CASAGTGHYTGELFF
. | TRBJ2-5 | TRBD2 | TRBV2 | TGTGCCAGCAGGGAACTAGCGGGGGGACTACAAGAGACCCAGTACTTC | CASRELAGGLQETQYF
. | TRBJ2-7 | . | TRBV5-1 | TGCGCCAGCAGCCCCGGGCGGGGGCTCTACGAGCAGTACTTC | CASSPGRGLYEQYF
. | TRBJ2-3 | . | TRBV25-1 | TGTGCCAGCAGTGAAGGGGGCGGGGGAAGAGATACGCAGTATTTT | CASSEGGGGRDTQYF